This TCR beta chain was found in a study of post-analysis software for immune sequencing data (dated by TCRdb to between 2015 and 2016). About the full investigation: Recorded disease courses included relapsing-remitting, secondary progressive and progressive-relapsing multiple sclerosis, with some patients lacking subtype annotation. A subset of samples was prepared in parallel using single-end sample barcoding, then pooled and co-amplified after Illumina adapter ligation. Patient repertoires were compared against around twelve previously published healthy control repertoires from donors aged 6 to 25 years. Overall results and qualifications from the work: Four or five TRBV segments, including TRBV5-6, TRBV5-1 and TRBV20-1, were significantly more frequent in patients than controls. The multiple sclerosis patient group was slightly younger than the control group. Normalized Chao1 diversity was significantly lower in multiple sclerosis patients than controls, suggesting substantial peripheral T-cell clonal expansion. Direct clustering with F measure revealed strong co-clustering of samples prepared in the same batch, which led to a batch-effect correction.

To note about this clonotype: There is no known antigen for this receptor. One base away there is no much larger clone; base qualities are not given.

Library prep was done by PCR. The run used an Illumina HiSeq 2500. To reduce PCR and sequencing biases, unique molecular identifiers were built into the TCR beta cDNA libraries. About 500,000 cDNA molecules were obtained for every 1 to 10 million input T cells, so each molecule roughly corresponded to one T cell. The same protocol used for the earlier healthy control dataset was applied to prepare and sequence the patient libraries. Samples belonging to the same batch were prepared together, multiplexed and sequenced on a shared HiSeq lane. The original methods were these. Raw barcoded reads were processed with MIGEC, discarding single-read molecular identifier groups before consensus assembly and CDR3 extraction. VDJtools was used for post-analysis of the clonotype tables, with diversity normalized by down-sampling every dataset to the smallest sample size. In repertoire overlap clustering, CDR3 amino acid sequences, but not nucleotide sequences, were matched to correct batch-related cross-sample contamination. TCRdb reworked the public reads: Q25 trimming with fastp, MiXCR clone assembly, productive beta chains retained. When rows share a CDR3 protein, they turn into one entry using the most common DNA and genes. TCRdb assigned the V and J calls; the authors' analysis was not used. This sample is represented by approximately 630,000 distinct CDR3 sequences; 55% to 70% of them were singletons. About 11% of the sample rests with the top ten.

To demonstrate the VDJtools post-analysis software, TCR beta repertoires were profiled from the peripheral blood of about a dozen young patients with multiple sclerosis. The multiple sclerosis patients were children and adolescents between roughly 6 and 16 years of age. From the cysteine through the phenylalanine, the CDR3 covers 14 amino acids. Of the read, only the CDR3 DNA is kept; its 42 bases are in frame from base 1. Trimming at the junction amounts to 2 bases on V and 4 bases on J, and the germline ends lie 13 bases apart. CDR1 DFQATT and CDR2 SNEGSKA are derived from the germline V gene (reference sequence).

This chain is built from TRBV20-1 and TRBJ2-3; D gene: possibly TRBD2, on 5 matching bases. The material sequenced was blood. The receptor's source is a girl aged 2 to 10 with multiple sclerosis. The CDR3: CSARLPLGPDTQYF. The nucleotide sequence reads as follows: TGCAGTGCTAGATTGCCACTAGGCCCAGATACGCAGTATTTT.